The clone carrying this T cell receptor beta chain has only one observation. One end of the junction varies from germline; a read error may be responsible. These data come from a study of CD8 T cells in Susac syndrome. RNA amounts of about 0.5 to 1 ug underwent reverse transcription with random hexamers. TCRdb recomputed calls from the immunoSEQ multiplex PCR reads with MiXCR, one row per CDR3 protein. The table shows 150,000 or so distinct CDR3 sequences, with just under 97% occurring only once. Sequencing of TCR beta, carried out with a high-throughput approach, was applied to CD8+ and CD4+ T cells from the blood. The multiple sclerosis controls consisted of treatment-naive patients with relapsing-remitting disease, either stable or active. Negative isolation yielded the CD8+ and CD4+ T cells, while FACS enriched the TEMRA cells. The TCR comes from a human donor with multiple sclerosis. The sequenced material came from CD8+ T cells from PBMCs.

In DNA form, the CDR3 reads TGTGCTAGCAGCTTAGAAGCCCGAGATACGCAGTATTTT. Translation: CASSLEARDTQYF. The chain employs TRBV7-7 and TRBJ2-3; D is uncertain. Germline V CDR1 and CDR2: SSHAT, FNYEAQ (reference sequence). This CDR3 has 13 amino acids.